The 27 T cell receptor beta chains listed next were all sequenced from one sample in a study of blood T cells in healthy people across ages. With a J-beta primer mix and a sample-barcoded 5' primer, a second PCR ran about 7 to 12 cycles. TCRdb called the 5' RACE reads again in MiXCR, with one record for every CDR3 protein. This table has about 1.8 million distinct CDR3 sequences, around half appearing once. Sequencing was performed on blood. The receptors here all came from a woman between 40 and 50 years old in good health.

The chain employs TRBV4-3 and TRBJ2-3; possible D gene TRBD2, 5 bases. The ends were cut back, 0 bases at V and 0 bases at J, with 7 bases in the middle. This CDR3 spans 15 amino acids. Germline V gene lookup returns CDR1 LGHNA and CDR2 YSLEER. In nucleotides, the CDR3 is TGCGCCAGCAGCCAAGAGGACTTCAGCACAGATACGCAGTATTTT. Translating gives CASSQEDFSTDTQYF.

The chain is built from TRBV9 and TRBJ1-2, with 7 bases fitting TRBD1. This CDR3 is built from 16 residues. The V gene's germline CDR1 is SGDLS and CDR2 YYNGEE. Trimming cost V 0 bases and J 4 bases; bases outside gene matches: 9. DNA of the CDR3: TGTGCCAGCAGCGTAGACCCAGGGGGTCGTACCTATGGCTACACCTTC. Its protein product is CASSVDPGGRTYGYTF.

The rearrangement links TRBV15 to TRBJ2-7; 10 bases are a match to TRBD1. The J call may be mistaken, given a closer DNA end match to TRBJ2-5. The CDR3 spans 16 residues. Germline V gene lookup returns CDR1 LNHNV and CDR2 YYDKDF (reference sequence). The CDR3 sequence is CATSRQKTGGYETQYF. CDR3 in DNA: TGTGCCACCAGCAGACAGAAGACAGGGGGCTACGAGACCCAGTACTTC.

This sequence joins TRBV10-1 and TRBJ2-7, with TRBD1 matching 10 bases. The CDR3 is made up of 14 amino acids. J lost 5 bases, V lost 6 bases, and 7 bases had no gene match. Per germline, CDR1 WNHNN and CDR2 SYGVQD (reference sequence). As DNA, the CDR3 is TGCGCCAGCAGCACGGACAGGGGGATCGACGAGCAGTACTTC. Protein: CASSTDRGIDEQYF.

The chain recombines TRBV19 with TRBJ2-6; tentative D call: TRBD1 (5 bases). The CDR3 loop spans 16 amino acids. CDR1 is LNHDA, CDR2 SQIVND, per germline (reference sequence). V was clipped by 1 base and J by 0 bases, with 7 bases between them. DNA of the CDR3: TGTGCCAGTAGTATAGGACAGACCTCTGGGGCCAACGTCCTGACTTTC. This encodes CASSIGQTSGANVLTF.

J is TRBJ2-7 and V is TRBV4-1, with D unclear. The CDR3 is 14 residues long. V lost 4 bases and J lost 3, with 13 bases in between. The germline gives CDR1 MGHRA, CDR2 YSYEKL. Here the CDR3 reads CASSPHLEGYEQYF. The CDR3 DNA sequence: TGCGCCAGCAGCCCCCACTTAGAAGGCTACGAGCAGTACTTC.

This clonotype was detected a few times. The chain couples TRBV7-2 to TRBJ2-7; TRBD1 aligns across 7 bases. Germline trimming cut 5 bases from V and 4 bases from J; bases unmatched to any gene: 14. The CDR3 covers 16 residues. CDR1 is SGHTA, CDR2 FQGNSA, per germline. The CDR3 protein is CASSAQTGQLHYEQYF. In DNA, the CDR3 is TGTGCCAGCAGCGCCCAGACAGGGCAACTTCATTACGAGCAGTACTTC.

The chain links TRBV5-1 to TRBJ2-2, with D maybe TRBD2 (5 bases). CDR3 length: 14 amino acids. Deletions cut 0 bases from V and 7 bases from J, with 10 bases between. The germline V gene has CDR1 SGHRS and CDR2 YFSETQ. CDR3 sequence (DNA): TGCGCCAGCAGCTTGGACGTGAGCGGCGGGGAGCTGTTTTTT. This codes for CASSLDVSGGELFF. Using reference TRBV5-1 and TRBJ2-2 for the parts outside the CDR3, the full variable domain is KAGVTQTPRYLIKTRGQQVTLSCSPISGHRSVSWYQQTPGQGLQFLFEYFSETQRNKGNFPGRFSGRQFSNSRSEMNVSTLELGDSALYLCASSLDVSGGELFFGEGSRLTVL.

This clonotype was counted a few times. This rearrangement joins TRBV19 to TRBJ2-7; weak D call: TRBD1 (6 bases). CDR3 length equals 15 residues. Germline loops: CDR1 LNHDA, CDR2 SQIVND (reference sequence). The V and J ends lost 3 bases and 2 bases respectively, with 14 bases between them. The CDR3 bases are TGTGCCAGTAGTATGGGCGCTACAGGGACCTACGAGCAGTACTTC. It translates to CASSMGATGTYEQYF.

This clonotype was found once. V usage is TRBV14 and J usage is TRBJ1-6; no firm D call. The germline V gene has CDR1 SGHDN and CDR2 FVKESK. The CDR3 runs to 14 residues. The germline V and J ends were trimmed by 4 bases and 9 bases, with 13 bases remaining between them. CDR3 amino acids: CASSLGRSGSPLHF. CDR3 coding DNA: TGTGCCAGCAGCCTCGGACGTTCGGGTTCACCCCTCCACTTT.

The genes are TRBV6-1 and TRBJ2-1; 8 bases line up with TRBD2. The J segment lost 6 bases and the V segment lost 6 bases, leaving 10 bases of the junction unmatched. The CDR3 loop spans 15 amino acids. Germline-derived CDR1 and CDR2 are MNHNS and SASEGT. The CDR3 DNA is TGTGCCAGCAGCCCCGTGGGCGGGGGGTTCAATGAGCAGTTCTTC. It specifies CASSPVGGGFNEQFF.

The rearrangement links TRBV6-1 to TRBJ1-2; no clear D gene. The CDR3 runs to 14 residues. Trimming removed 2 bases at V and 2 bases at J, with 9 bases between. Germline CDR1 and CDR2: MNHNS and SASEGT. CDR3 loop: CASSESIPNYGYTF. The CDR3 DNA sequence: TGTGCCAGCAGTGAATCCATCCCGAACTATGGCTACACCTTC.

This chain links TRBV2 with TRBJ2-7, with 10 bases fitting TRBD2. In germline, CDR1 is SNHLY, CDR2 FYNNEI. The CDR3 spans 14 residues. The V gene end was trimmed by 4 bases and the J gene end by 4 bases; junction bases not matched to a gene: 4. CDR3 residues: CASSVRLAGYEQYF. As DNA, the CDR3 is TGTGCCAGCAGTGTGCGACTAGCGGGTTACGAGCAGTACTTC.

The chain employs TRBV5-1 and TRBJ2-7; 7 bases agree with TRBD2. With the DNA end fitting TRBJ2-5 better, the J assignment may be wrong. The CDR3 is made up of 15 amino acids. Germline CDR1 reads SGHRS; CDR2 reads YFSETQ. CDR3 amino acids: CASSLGPSGRRTQYF. The DNA for the CDR3 is TGCGCCAGCAGCTTGGGTCCTAGCGGCCGCCGGACCCAGTACTTC.

J is TRBJ2-1 and V is TRBV13; unclear D gene. The CDR3 length is 14 residues. The V gene lost 1 base and the J gene lost 7 bases, with 11 bases spanning the gap. Germline V gene lookup returns CDR1 PRHDT and CDR2 FYEKMQ (reference sequence). In DNA form, the CDR3 reads TGTGCCAGCAGCTTAGATCCGCAAACGAATGAGCAGTTCTTC. It specifies CASSLDPQTNEQFF.

V is TRBV28 and J is TRBJ2-7; D is undetermined. The DNA end is a closer match to TRBJ2-5, so the J assignment may be wrong. This CDR3 region has 13 residues. From germline, CDR1 is MDHEN and CDR2 SYDVKM. CDR3 protein: CASSSSVLGTQYF. CDR3 DNA sequence: TGTGCCAGCAGCTCGAGCGTTTTAGGGACCCAGTACTTC.

V usage is TRBV12-5 and J usage is TRBJ2-7, with TRBD1 matching over 7 bases. This CDR3 has 15 amino acids. Germline assignment: CDR1 LGHNT and CDR2 FRNRAP. J lost 6 bases, V lost 5 bases, and 13 bases had no gene match. The CDR3 DNA reads as TGTGCTAGTGGTACAGGGGTGACGGGGAATTGCGAGCAGTACTTC. This gives the protein CASGTGVTGNCEQYF.

The genes are TRBV7-8 and TRBJ2-3; TRBD1 is a possible D gene (5 bases). The CDR3 runs 14 residues. Germline loops: CDR1 SGHVS, CDR2 FQNEAQ. The V gene lost 6 bases and the J gene lost 5 bases, with 15 bases spanning the gap. In nucleotides, the CDR3 is TGTGCCAGCAGTTATATATGGGGCGGAGATACGCAGTATTTT. Translated: CASSYIWGGDTQYF.

The chain uses TRBV9 and TRBJ2-1; 9 bases are a match to TRBD2. There are 15 residues in the CDR3. J lost 4 bases, V lost 6 bases, and 8 bases had no gene match. Germline assignment: CDR1 SGDLS and CDR2 YYNGEE. The CDR3 DNA reads as TGTGCCAGCACCTTCATCCTAGCGGGGTACAATGAGCAGTTCTTC. This encodes CASTFILAGYNEQFF.

This clonotype was detected only a few times. For the CDR3, the DNA is TGTGCCAGCAGTAAAGCGGGGCTCAACACAGATACGCAGTATTTT. This codes for CASSKAGLNTDTQYF. The V call is TRBV28, the J call TRBJ2-3; 7 bases agree with TRBD2. The germline V gene has CDR1 MDHEN and CDR2 SYDVKM. There are 15 residues in the CDR3. J lost 2 bases, V lost 5 bases, and 7 bases had no gene match.

The chain combines TRBV6-2 or TRBV6-3 with TRBJ2-5; 12 bases line up with TRBD2. The CDR3 is 12 residues long. The V segment lost 8 bases and the J segment 11 bases; nucleotides outside the gene matches: 6. Germline V gene sequence: CDR1 MNHEY, CDR2 SVGEGT. The CDR3 here is CASGRLAGEQYF. In DNA, the CDR3 is TGTGCCAGCGGCAGACTAGCGGGGGAGCAGTACTTC.

The chain recombines TRBV6-5 with TRBJ2-3; D tentatively reads TRBD1 or TRBD2 (5 bases each). The germline CDR1 and CDR2 sequences are MNHEY and SVGAGI. V was pared by 7 bases and J by 1 base, with 9 bases between. The CDR3 covers 13 residues. CDR3 nucleotides: TGTGCCAGCACCTTGGGGGGCACAGATACGCAGTATTTT. Amino acid sequence: CASTLGGTDTQYF.

This clonotype was recorded a few times. The J gene is TRBJ1-1, the V gene TRBV6-5; 8 bases are a match to TRBD1. With 8 bases clipped from V and 0 bases from J, the junction kept 5 bases outside the gene matches. Germline loops: CDR1 MNHEY, CDR2 SVGAGI. CDR3 size: 14 residues. CDR3 DNA sequence: TGTGCCAGCTCACGACAGGGGATGAACACTGAAGCTTTCTTT. Amino acids: CASSRQGMNTEAFF.

The CDR3 is CASSRDGPQETQYF. The CDR3 DNA follows: TGTGCCAGCAGCCGGGACGGGCCGCAAGAGACCCAGTACTTC. V gene TRBV2 combines with J gene TRBJ2-5; D is perhaps TRBD1 or TRBD2 (5 bases each). Germline values: CDR1 SNHLY, CDR2 FYNNEI. CDR3 size: 14 residues. Trimming took 6 bases from V and 2 from J, leaving 13 bases between them.

This clonotype was found a few times. The chain recombines TRBV15 with TRBJ2-3, with unresolved D. Germline V gives CDR1 LNHNV, CDR2 YYDKDF (reference sequence). V was shortened by 3 bases and J by 2 bases, with 6 bases between the two germline ends. This CDR3 is 13 amino acids long. CDR3 sequence: CATSSSYTDTQYF. CDR3 in DNA: TGTGCCACCAGCAGTTCATACACAGATACGCAGTATTTT. Looking up the rest from reference TRBV15 and TRBJ2-3 gives the full variable domain: DAMVIQNPRYQVTQFGKPVTLSCSQTLNHNVMYWYQQKSSQAPKLLFHYYDKDFNNEADTPDNFQSRRPNTSFCFLDIRSPGLGDTAMYLCATSSSYTDTQYFGPGTRLTVL.

The chain joins TRBV11-1 to TRBJ2-1; weak D call: TRBD2 (5 bases). The CDR3 is made up of 16 amino acids. Trimming cost V 1 base and J 1 base, with 11 bases left between them. CDR1 and CDR2 from the germline V gene are SGHAT and FQDESV (reference sequence). The CDR3 DNA reads TGTGCCAGCAGCTTAGGGGCTCAGCGGTCCTACAATGAGCAGTTCTTC. Residues: CASSLGAQRSYNEQFF.

This chain connects TRBV10-3 to TRBJ2-1, with 9 bases aligning to TRBD1. This CDR3 has 16 amino acids. Germline V gives CDR1 ENHRY, CDR2 SYGVKD. V lost 10 bases, J lost 8 bases, and 18 bases stayed unmatched. CDR3 protein: CATAVPTGGGRDEQFF. The CDR3 DNA reads TGTGCCACCGCGGTACCGACAGGGGGGGGCCGGGATGAGCAGTTCTTC.